This TCR beta chain was retrieved from a study of blood T cell repertoires in COVID-19. Study-wide background: Samples representing acute and convalescent COVID-19 were sourced from the United States, Italy and Spain. Sources were T cells, B-cell-depleted T cells, or PBMCs; the material itself was cDNA or gDNA.

The CDR3 contains 16 residues. The germline V gene has CDR1 MNHNY and CDR2 SVGAGI (reference sequence). The trim removed 0 bases at V and 8 bases at J, leaving 8 bases unmatched. How the authors handled the data: The assay estimated nucleated cells by amplifying reference gene primers. Sequencing was performed with immunoSEQ multiplex PCR; in TCRdb, only in-frame clones are kept and a portion is missing. Clone size and V and J calls were adopted from that table, with D and trimming inferred from the DNA. The data hold 80,000 to 90,000 clones, with roughly 86% observed a single time. The sequence came from a woman of 80 years or more with acute or convalescent COVID-19. The genes are TRBV6-6 and TRBJ2-1; TRBD1 matches 9 bases. The source material was peripheral blood. The CDR3 bases are TGTGCCAGCAGTTACTCAGGCGGGACAGGGTCATATGAGCAGTTCTTC. Amino acid sequence: CASSYSGGTGSYEQFF.